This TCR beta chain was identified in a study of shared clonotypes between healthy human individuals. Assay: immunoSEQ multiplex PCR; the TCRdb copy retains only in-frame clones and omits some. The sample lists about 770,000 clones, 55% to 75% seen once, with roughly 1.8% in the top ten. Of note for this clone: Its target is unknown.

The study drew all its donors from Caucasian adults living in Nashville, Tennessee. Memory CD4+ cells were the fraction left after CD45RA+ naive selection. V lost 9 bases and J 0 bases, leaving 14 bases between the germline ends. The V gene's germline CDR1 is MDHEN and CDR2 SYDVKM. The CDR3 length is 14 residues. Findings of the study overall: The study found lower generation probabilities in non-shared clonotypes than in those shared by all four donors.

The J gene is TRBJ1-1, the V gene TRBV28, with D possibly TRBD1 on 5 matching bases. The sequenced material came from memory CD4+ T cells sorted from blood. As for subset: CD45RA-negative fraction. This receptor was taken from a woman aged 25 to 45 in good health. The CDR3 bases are TGTGCCAGTTCCGATGGGGGGATGAACACTGAAGCTTTCTTT. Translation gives CASSDGGMNTEAFF.